These T cell receptor beta chains were read from a single sample in a study of CD8 T cells in Susac syndrome. TCRdb called the immunoSEQ multiplex PCR reads again in MiXCR, with one record for every CDR3 protein. Of approximately 110,000 distinct CDR3 sequences in the sample, 80% to 95% were seen once. The sequenced sample was CD8+ T cells from PBMCs. The origin of the receptors is a human donor with multiple sclerosis. CDR3s include the opening cysteine and the closing phenylalanine or tryptophan. The D gene is left open where the match is weak. Clone size is given for some rows only: seen once, a few or many times, or a class if the clone is expanded.

cdr3_aa | cdr3_nt | j_call | v_call | d_call | clone_size
CSASGSDTRYGYTF | TGCAGTGCTAGCGGGTCGGACACTCGCTATGGCTACACCTTC | TRBJ1-2 | TRBV20-1 | NA | NA
CASSLPGSSTDTQYF | TGTGCCAGCAGCCTGCCTGGCAGTAGCACAGATACGCAGTATTTT | TRBJ2-3 | TRBV7-9 | NA | NA
CASSARTGFAETQYF | TGTGCCAGCAGCGCTCGGACAGGGTTTGCAGAGACCCAGTACTTC | TRBJ2-5 | TRBV3-1 | TRBD1 | NA
CASSLGYEDRGNEQFF | TGTGCCAGCAGCTTAGGGTATGAGGACAGGGGAAATGAGCAGTTCTTC | TRBJ2-1 | TRBV13 | TRBD1 | NA
CASSSRKGLAGVLDRETQYF | TGTGCCAGCAGCTCGAGAAAGGGACTAGCGGGAGTCCTAGATAGGGAGACCCAGTACTTC | TRBJ2-5 | TRBV3-1 | TRBD2 | NA
CASSQSWGAEGYTF | TGCGCCAGCAGTCAATCGTGGGGGGCTGAAGGCTACACCTTC | TRBJ1-2 | TRBV23-1 | NA | NA
CASSDPEGNSPLHF | TGTGCCAGCAGCGACCCAGAGGGAAATTCACCCCTCCACTTT | TRBJ1-6 | TRBV9 | NA | NA
CASSFFGNEQFF | TGTGCCAGCAGCTTTTTCGGAAATGAGCAGTTCTTC | TRBJ2-1 | TRBV5-6 | NA | NA
CASSLERNSGNTIYF | TGCGCCAGCAGCTTGGAAAGAAACTCTGGAAACACCATATATTTT | TRBJ1-3 | TRBV5-1 | NA | NA
CASSYEHMGTQYF | TGTGCCAGCAGTTATGAACACATGGGTACGCAGTATTTT | TRBJ2-3 | TRBV6-5 | NA | NA
CASSTRQGGRGYTF | TGTGCCAGTAGTACCCGACAGGGCGGTCGTGGCTACACCTTC | TRBJ1-2 | TRBV19 | TRBD1 | once
CASSLYGQGKEGYTF | TGTGCCAGCAGCTTGTATGGACAGGGGAAAGAAGGCTACACCTTC | TRBJ1-2 | TRBV5-4 | TRBD1 | NA
CASSAGQGALGANVLTF | TGCGCCAGCAGCGCGGGACAGGGGGCGCTCGGGGCCAACGTCCTGACTTTC | TRBJ2-6 | TRBV5-1 | TRBD1 | once
CASSFPPSGSRETQYF | TGCGCCAGCAGCTTTCCCCCCAGCGGGAGTCGAGAGACCCAGTACTTC | TRBJ2-5 | TRBV5-1 | TRBD2 | NA
CASSVGINSEAFF | TGTGCCAGCAGCGTAGGGATAAATTCTGAAGCTTTCTTT | TRBJ1-1 | TRBV9 | NA | once
CASSSGFHTEAFF | TGTGCCAGCAGTTCTGGGTTCCACACTGAAGCTTTCTTT | TRBJ1-1 | TRBV12-3/TRBV12-4 | NA | NA